Below are 21 T cell receptor beta chains sequenced from a single sample in a study of long-term antiretroviral therapy in people with HIV. An immunoSEQ assay, version v3.0, was performed at survey level. The repertoire was sequenced with immunoSEQ multiplex PCR; TCRdb's copy has only in-frame clones and lacks some. The table records tens of thousands of clones, almost 85% of them present only once. The sequencing used unsorted PBMCs, collected 0.3 years after starting antiretroviral therapy. These receptors were collected from a middle-aged man with HIV.

In DNA, the CDR3 is TGTGCCAGCAGCATACGACAGGGCTATGGCTACACCTTC. Translating it yields CASSIRQGYGYTF. This sequence joins TRBV7-2 and TRBJ1-2, with 7 nucleotides matching TRBD1. V shed 5 bases and J 4 bases; nucleotides not matched to a gene: 4. Germline CDR1 is SGHTA and CDR2 is FQGNSA. The CDR3 is 13 amino acids. The full variable domain, in which reference TRBV7-2 and TRBJ1-2 provide the parts outside the CDR3, is GAGVSQSPSNKVTEKGKDVELRCDPISGHTALYWYRQSLGQGLEFLIYFQGNSAPDKSGLPSDRFSAERTGGSVSTLTIQRTQQEDSAVYLCASSIRQGYGYTFGSGTRLTVV.

The gene calls are TRBV30 and TRBJ2-5; D is perhaps TRBD2 (5 bases). V was pared by 0 bases and J by 5 bases, with 10 bases between. The CDR3 sequence is 13 residues long. CDR1 is GTSNPN and CDR2 is SVGIG in the germline V gene (reference sequence). Here the CDR3 DNA reads TGTGCCTGGAGTGTCCCCGGCGGGGAGACCCAGTACTTC. This gives the protein CAWSVPGGETQYF.

The V gene is TRBV5-1, the J gene TRBJ1-3; no firm D call. This CDR3 region has 13 residues. The germline CDR1 and CDR2 sequences are SGHRS and YFSETQ. V was shortened by 2 bases and J by 4 bases, with 7 bases between the two germline ends. In DNA, the CDR3 is TGCGCCAGCAGCTTAGAAGGGGGAAACACCATATATTTT. It yields the protein CASSLEGGNTIYF. The variable domain in full, completed from reference TRBV5-1 and TRBJ1-3, reads KAGVTQTPRYLIKTRGQQVTLSCSPISGHRSVSWYQQTPGQGLQFLFEYFSETQRNKGNFPGRFSGRQFSNSRSEMNVSTLELGDSALYLCASSLEGGNTIYFGEGSWLTVV.

The chain has TRBV27 and TRBJ2-3; no firm D call. Germline V gives CDR1 MNHEY, CDR2 SMNVEV (reference sequence). V lost 5 bases and J 0 bases, leaving 12 bases between the germline ends. The CDR3 sequence is 15 residues long. The CDR3 DNA reads as TGTGCCAGCAGTCCTGCTTGGCCTAGCACAGATACGCAGTATTTT. Amino acid sequence: CASSPAWPSTDTQYF.

The CDR3 here is CASSETGQNYGYTF. CDR3 DNA sequence: TGTGCCAGCAGTGAAACGGGACAAAACTATGGCTACACCTTC. The V and J genes are TRBV2 and TRBJ1-2, with D possibly being TRBD1 (6 bases). Trimming cost V 2 bases and J 2 bases, with 9 bases left between them. In germline, CDR1 is SNHLY, CDR2 FYNNEI. The CDR3 is 14 residues long.

The genes are TRBV5-1 and TRBJ2-3, with D tentatively TRBD1 (6 bases). Between the trimmed V and J ends, which lost 3 bases and 0 bases, there was a span of 20 bases. Per the germline V gene, CDR1 is SGHRS and CDR2 is YFSETQ. This CDR3 spans 18 amino acids. The CDR3 spells CASSSGTQGLPSTDTQYF. As DNA, the CDR3 is TGCGCCAGCAGCTCCGGAACACAGGGCCTCCCTAGCACAGATACGCAGTATTTT.

This chain uses TRBV5-4 with TRBJ2-7; D unclear. The ends were cut back, 7 bases at V and 2 bases at J, with 16 bases in the middle. The CDR3 consists of 14 residues. The germline gives CDR1 SGHNT, CDR2 YYREEE (reference sequence). The CDR3 spells CASGRRTGTYEQYF. The CDR3 nucleotides read TGTGCCAGCGGAAGAAGGACCGGTACCTACGAGCAGTACTTC.

This rearrangement joins TRBV28 to TRBJ2-7, with unresolved D. The CDR3 runs 16 residues. V was shortened by 6 bases and J by 3 bases, with 21 bases between the two germline ends. CDR1 and CDR2 (germline): MDHEN, SYDVKM. CDR3 loop: CASSLQPLPFNYEQYF. The DNA of the CDR3 is TGTGCCAGCAGCCTACAGCCGTTACCCTTTAACTACGAGCAGTACTTC.

The chain carries TRBV2 and TRBJ2-3; no definite D call. The CDR3 spans 13 residues. Looked up from germline, CDR1 is SNHLY and CDR2 is FYNNEI. V was shortened by 7 bases and J by 2 bases, with 10 bases between the two germline ends. The CDR3 loop reads CASKDRSTDTQYF. CDR3 in DNA: TGTGCCAGCAAGGACCGGTCCACAGATACGCAGTATTTT. Supplemented by reference TRBV2 and TRBJ2-3, the full variable domain reads EPEVTQTPSHQVTQMGQEVILRCVPISNHLYFYWYRQILGQKVEFLVSFYNNEISEKSEIFDDQFSVERPDGSNFTLKIRSTKLEDSAMYFCASKDRSTDTQYFGPGTRLTVL.

This sequence joins TRBV9 and TRBJ2-2; 11 bases align to TRBD2. V lost 5 bases to trimming and J lost 1 base; unmatched junction nucleotides: 4. Per the germline V gene, CDR1 is SGDLS and CDR2 is YYNGEE. This CDR3 has 16 amino acids. DNA of the CDR3: TGTGCCAGCAGGTCTAGCGGGGGGATGAACACCGGGGAGCTGTTTTTT. Protein product: CASRSSGGMNTGELFF.

This rearrangement joins TRBV28 to TRBJ1-5; the match to TRBD1 covers 8 bases. V dropped 2 bases and J dropped 4; count of bases not matched to a gene: 7. Germline values: CDR1 MDHEN, CDR2 SYDVKM. The CDR3 covers 16 residues. The CDR3 nucleotides are TGTGCCAGCAGTTTAGTCCAGGGGGCGTCAAATCAGCCCCAGCATTTT. It specifies CASSLVQGASNQPQHF. Based on the CDR3 plus reference TRBV28 and TRBJ1-5, the full variable domain is DVKVTQSSRYLVKRTGEKVFLECVQDMDHENMFWYRQDPGLGLRLIYFSYDVKMKEKGDIPEGYSVSREKKERFSLILESASTNQTSMYLCASSLVQGASNQPQHFGDGTRLSIL.

The genes are TRBV19 and TRBJ2-1, with no clear D. Deletions cut 0 bases from V and 4 bases from J, with 16 bases between. Germline V gene data show CDR1 as LNHDA and CDR2 as SQIVND (reference sequence). This CDR3 region has 17 residues. CDR3 region: CASSIDDPPSQYNEQFF. The CDR3 nucleotides are TGTGCCAGTAGTATAGATGACCCTCCCAGTCAGTACAATGAGCAGTTCTTC.

The chain joins TRBV7-9 to TRBJ2-2, with 10 bases matching TRBD1. V gave up 5 bases and J gave up 6 bases; unmatched junction bases: 9. The CDR3 has 16 amino acids. Germline CDR1 is SEHNR and CDR2 is FQNEAQ (reference sequence). The CDR3 protein is CASSIFRDRGSGELFF. The CDR3 nucleotides read TGTGCCAGCAGCATATTCCGGGACAGGGGATCCGGGGAGCTGTTTTTT.

CDR3 in amino acids: CASSPRLTSNQPQHF. In DNA, the CDR3 is TGTGCCAGCTCGCCCAGACTGACTAGCAATCAGCCCCAGCATTTT. The rearrangement links TRBV18 to TRBJ1-5; no clear D gene. Germline CDR1 reads KGHSH; CDR2 reads LQKENI. V was clipped by 6 bases and J by 0 bases, with 12 bases between them. The CDR3 contains 15 residues.

This chain joins TRBV6-5 and TRBJ2-7; D is tentatively TRBD1 or TRBD2 (7 bases each). With 8 bases removed from V and 6 bases from J, the gap between germline ends came to 14 bases. The germline V gene encodes CDR1 MNHEY and CDR2 SVGAGI. The CDR3 length is 12 residues. CDR3 loop: CASWGGDSEQYF. In DNA, the CDR3 is TGTGCCAGCTGGGGGGGGGACAGCGAGCAGTACTTC.

This clone was observed once. V is TRBV4-1 and J is TRBJ1-5; D gene uncertain. Trimming removed 3 bases at V and 9 bases at J, with 9 bases between. This CDR3 is built from 12 residues. Looked up from germline, CDR1 is MGHRA and CDR2 is YSYEKL. The CDR3, as DNA: TGCGCCAGCAGCCACTACTCCGGGCCCCAGCATTTT. Translation: CASSHYSGPQHF.

This rearrangement joins TRBV6-5 to TRBJ1-2, with D possibly being TRBD1 (6 bases). This CDR3 spans 14 amino acids. V dropped 2 bases and J dropped 8 bases, with 15 bases sitting between them. Germline V gives CDR1 MNHEY, CDR2 SVGAGI. CDR3 region: CASSYTGRDGGYTF. As DNA, the CDR3 is TGTGCCAGCAGTTACACAGGGAGGGACGGAGGCTACACCTTC.

The chain has TRBV28 and TRBJ2-5; TRBD2 agrees at 13 bases. CDR1 and CDR2 from the germline V gene are MDHEN and SYDVKM. This CDR3 comprises 16 residues. Losses at the gene ends were 2 bases for V and 2 bases for J; bases not matched to a gene: 2. The CDR3 protein is CASSLQLAGGQETQYF. CDR3 DNA: TGTGCCAGCAGTTTACAACTAGCGGGGGGGCAAGAGACCCAGTACTTC.

V and J are TRBV11-2 and TRBJ1-5; D gene uncertain. Germline lookup yields CDR1 SGHAT and CDR2 FQNNGV. The CDR3 length is 15 residues. V was shortened by 0 bases and J by 7 bases, with 13 bases between the two germline ends. The CDR3 bases are TGTGCCAGCAGCTTAGAAGAGGGTCCCCGCCAGCCCCAGCATTTT. Encoded protein: CASSLEEGPRQPQHF.

CDR3 sequence reads: CASSPERGYTEAFF. DNA for the CDR3: TGTGCCAGCAGCCCGGAGCGGGGGTACACTGAAGCTTTCTTT. V usage is TRBV7-9 and J usage is TRBJ1-1; perhaps TRBD1 as D (5 bases). Germline lookup yields CDR1 SEHNR and CDR2 FQNEAQ (reference sequence). Trimming shortened V by 5 bases and J by 3 bases, and 13 bases separated the two germline ends. This CDR3 is built from 14 residues.

This clone appeared a few times. V usage is TRBV2 and J usage is TRBJ2-7; no definite D call. This CDR3 is built from 14 residues. Trimming removed 6 bases from V and 1 base from J, with 13 bases in between. Germline values: CDR1 SNHLY, CDR2 FYNNEI. The CDR3 region has the DNA TGTGCCAGCAGCGCGACGGACCGATCCTACGAGCAGTACTTC. Translated, it gives CASSATDRSYEQYF.